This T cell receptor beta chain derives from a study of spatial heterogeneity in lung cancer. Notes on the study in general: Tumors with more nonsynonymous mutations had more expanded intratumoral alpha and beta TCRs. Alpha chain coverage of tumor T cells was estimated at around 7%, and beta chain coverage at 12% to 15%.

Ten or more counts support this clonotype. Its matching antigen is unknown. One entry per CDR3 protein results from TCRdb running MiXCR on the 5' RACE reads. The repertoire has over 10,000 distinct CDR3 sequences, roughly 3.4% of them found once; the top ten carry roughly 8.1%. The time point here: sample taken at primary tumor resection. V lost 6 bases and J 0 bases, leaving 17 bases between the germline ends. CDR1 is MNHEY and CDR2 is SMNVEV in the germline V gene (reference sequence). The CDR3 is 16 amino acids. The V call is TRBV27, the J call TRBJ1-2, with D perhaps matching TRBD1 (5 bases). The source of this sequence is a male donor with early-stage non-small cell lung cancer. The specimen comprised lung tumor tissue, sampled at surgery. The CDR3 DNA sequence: TGTGCCAGCAGCCCTAGCATCGCCAGGGCTAACTATGGCTACACCTTC. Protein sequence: CASSPSIARANYGYTF.